Listed below are T cell receptor beta chains from one sample, sequenced in a study of control samples from healthy donors and cancer patients. The table came from immunoSEQ multiplex PCR; TCRdb's copy has only in-frame clones and leaves some out. The data hold about 150,000 clones, with approximately 94% observed a single time. The sample comprised blood. Receptors were obtained from a woman younger than 35 in good health. Both conserved end residues are part of each CDR3. The order of the fields is J gene, clone size, D gene, V gene, CDR3 protein, CDR3 DNA. The D gene is left open where the match is weak. A row's size may be missing; if present it is once, few, many or a size class.

J gene: TRBJ1-3; clone size: -; D gene: -; V gene: TRBV11-2; CDR3 protein: CASTLGFSGNTIYF; CDR3 DNA: TGTGCCAGCACCTTGGGCTTCTCTGGAAACACCATATATTTT
J gene: TRBJ2-1; clone size: -; D gene: -; V gene: TRBV11-2; CDR3 protein: CASSRSLNEQFF; CDR3 DNA: TGTGCCAGCAGCCGTAGTTTAAATGAGCAGTTCTTC
J gene: TRBJ1-2; clone size: -; D gene: -; V gene: TRBV5-8; CDR3 protein: CASSFLSLRDGYTF; CDR3 DNA: TGTGCCAGCAGCTTTCTATCCCTCAGGGATGGCTACACCTTC
J gene: TRBJ1-5; clone size: -; D gene: TRBD1; V gene: TRBV28; CDR3 protein: CASSRIIDRGNQPQHF; CDR3 DNA: TGTGCCAGCAGCCGCATCATAGACAGGGGAAATCAGCCCCAGCATTTT
J gene: TRBJ1-1; clone size: -; D gene: -; V gene: TRBV6-5; CDR3 protein: CASSSVGGRSEAFF; CDR3 DNA: TGTGCCAGCAGTTCCGTCGGGGGTAGGTCTGAAGCTTTCTTT
J gene: TRBJ2-5; clone size: -; D gene: -; V gene: TRBV12-5; CDR3 protein: CASGLSGRETQYF; CDR3 DNA: TGTGCTAGTGGTTTATCAGGGAGAGAGACCCAGTACTTC
J gene: TRBJ1-2; clone size: -; D gene: TRBD1; V gene: TRBV5-6; CDR3 protein: CASSWDRGLGGYTF; CDR3 DNA: TGTGCCAGCAGCTGGGACAGGGGGCTAGGAGGCTACACCTTC
J gene: TRBJ2-7; clone size: -; D gene: TRBD2; V gene: TRBV7-2; CDR3 protein: CASSLAAGGSYEQYF; CDR3 DNA: TGTGCCAGCAGCTTAGCAGCGGGAGGTTCCTACGAGCAGTACTTC
J gene: TRBJ1-3; clone size: few; D gene: -; V gene: TRBV3-1/TRBV3-2; CDR3 protein: CASSQSKTGLSGNTIYF; CDR3 DNA: TGTGCCAGCAGCCAATCAAAGACAGGTCTCTCTGGAAACACCATATATTTT
J gene: TRBJ1-2; clone size: -; D gene: -; V gene: TRBV11-2; CDR3 protein: CASSLDGRSNYGYTF; CDR3 DNA: TGTGCCAGCAGCTTAGATGGACGGAGCAATTATGGCTACACCTTC
J gene: TRBJ2-1; clone size: -; D gene: TRBD2; V gene: TRBV6-1; CDR3 protein: CASSEAPLAGVNEQFF; CDR3 DNA: TGTGCCAGCAGTGAAGCGCCACTAGCGGGAGTAAATGAGCAGTTCTTC
J gene: TRBJ2-3; clone size: -; D gene: TRBD2; V gene: TRBV7-2; CDR3 protein: CASSLAGTTSTDTQYF; CDR3 DNA: TGTGCCAGCAGCTTAGCCGGGACTACTAGCACAGATACGCAGTATTTT
J gene: TRBJ1-6; clone size: -; D gene: TRBD1; V gene: TRBV11-2; CDR3 protein: CASSSTGNTNSPLHF; CDR3 DNA: TGTGCCAGCAGCTCGACAGGGAACACTAATTCACCCCTCCACTTT
J gene: TRBJ2-6; clone size: -; D gene: -; V gene: TRBV4-2; CDR3 protein: CASSLGRNSGANVLTF; CDR3 DNA: TGTGCCAGCAGCCTGGGCAGAAACTCTGGGGCCAACGTCCTGACTTTC
J gene: TRBJ1-4; clone size: once; D gene: -; V gene: TRBV7-2; CDR3 protein: CASSRGAYNEKLFF; CDR3 DNA: TGTGCCAGCAGCAGAGGAGCTTATAATGAAAAACTGTTTTTT
J gene: TRBJ1-2; clone size: -; D gene: -; V gene: TRBV12-3/TRBV12-4; CDR3 protein: CASTKSRDGYTF; CDR3 DNA: TGTGCCAGCACAAAAAGCAGGGATGGCTACACCTTC
J gene: TRBJ1-1; clone size: -; D gene: -; V gene: TRBV9; CDR3 protein: CASSVEDTNTEAFF; CDR3 DNA: TGTGCCAGCAGCGTAGAGGACACTAACACTGAAGCTTTCTTT
J gene: TRBJ1-1; clone size: -; D gene: -; V gene: TRBV6-5; CDR3 protein: CASTPGRGDTEAFF; CDR3 DNA: TGTGCCAGCACCCCGGGTCGGGGGGACACTGAAGCTTTCTTT
J gene: TRBJ2-1; clone size: -; D gene: TRBD2; V gene: TRBV28; CDR3 protein: CASSLPGLAEQFF; CDR3 DNA: TGTGCCAGCAGTTTGCCCGGACTAGCGGAGCAGTTCTTC
J gene: TRBJ1-2; clone size: -; D gene: -; V gene: TRBV7-9; CDR3 protein: CASSSSYTGRDYGYTF; CDR3 DNA: TGTGCCAGCAGCTCTAGTTACACAGGGAGGGACTATGGCTACACCTTC
J gene: TRBJ1-1; clone size: -; D gene: -; V gene: TRBV4-2; CDR3 protein: CASSPGGSGTEAFF; CDR3 DNA: TGTGCCAGCAGCCCGGGGGGTTCGGGCACTGAAGCTTTCTTT
J gene: TRBJ1-5; clone size: -; D gene: TRBD1; V gene: TRBV7-2; CDR3 protein: CASSSGTGGEPQHF; CDR3 DNA: TGTGCCAGCAGCTCCGGGACAGGGGGGGAACCCCAGCATTTT
J gene: TRBJ1-1; clone size: -; D gene: -; V gene: TRBV3-1/TRBV3-2; CDR3 protein: CASSLAGGTEAFF; CDR3 DNA: TGTGCCAGCAGCCTTGCTGGAGGCACTGAAGCTTTCTTT
J gene: TRBJ2-2; clone size: -; D gene: -; V gene: TRBV11-2; CDR3 protein: CASSLRGPTNTGELFF; CDR3 DNA: TGTGCCAGCAGCTTAAGAGGACCGACGAACACCGGGGAGCTGTTTTTT
J gene: TRBJ1-1; clone size: few; D gene: -; V gene: TRBV15; CDR3 protein: CATSRVGQAGSAFF; CDR3 DNA: TGTGCCACCAGCAGAGTTGGGCAGGCCGGGAGCGCTTTCTTT
J gene: TRBJ1-5; clone size: once; D gene: -; V gene: TRBV29-1; CDR3 protein: CSVGEDSHNQPQHF; CDR3 DNA: TGCAGCGTTGGCGAGGACAGCCACAATCAGCCCCAGCATTTT
J gene: TRBJ1-1; clone size: -; D gene: TRBD1; V gene: TRBV27; CDR3 protein: CASSSPGQGAVGTEAFF; CDR3 DNA: TGTGCCAGCAGTTCCCCCGGACAGGGGGCGGTGGGCACTGAAGCTTTCTTT
J gene: TRBJ1-3; clone size: -; D gene: TRBD1; V gene: TRBV7-9; CDR3 protein: CASSRKTGPAGNTIYF; CDR3 DNA: TGTGCCAGCAGCCGCAAGACAGGGCCTGCGGGAAACACCATATATTTT
J gene: TRBJ2-5; clone size: -; D gene: TRBD1; V gene: TRBV14; CDR3 protein: CASRNGQAAAQYF; CDR3 DNA: TGTGCCAGCCGGAACGGACAGGCCGCGGCCCAGTACTTC
J gene: TRBJ2-5; clone size: -; D gene: -; V gene: TRBV5-1; CDR3 protein: CASSLAGLLQETQYF; CDR3 DNA: TGCGCCAGCAGCTTGGCCGGACTACTTCAAGAGACCCAGTACTTC
J gene: TRBJ2-5; clone size: -; D gene: -; V gene: TRBV6-5; CDR3 protein: CASSYSGGVRGETQYF; CDR3 DNA: TGTGCCAGCAGTTACTCGGGCGGGGTCCGGGGGGAGACCCAGTACTTC
J gene: TRBJ2-3; clone size: -; D gene: -; V gene: TRBV2; CDR3 protein: CASSALTSADTQYF; CDR3 DNA: TGTGCCAGCAGTGCCCTGACTAGTGCCGATACGCAGTATTTT
J gene: TRBJ2-5; clone size: -; D gene: -; V gene: TRBV7-2; CDR3 protein: CASSSGQRETQYF; CDR3 DNA: TGTGCCAGCAGCTCCGGTCAGCGGGAGACCCAGTACTTC
J gene: TRBJ2-3; clone size: -; D gene: -; V gene: TRBV9; CDR3 protein: CASSGRGDTQYF; CDR3 DNA: TGTGCCAGCAGCGGACGTGGGGATACGCAGTATTTT
J gene: TRBJ1-6; clone size: -; D gene: -; V gene: TRBV6-5; CDR3 protein: CASSSVISYNSPLHF; CDR3 DNA: TGTGCCAGCAGCAGCGTCATCTCCTATAATTCACCCCTCCACTTT
J gene: TRBJ1-4; clone size: -; D gene: -; V gene: TRBV20-1; CDR3 protein: CSASPGSDGEKLFF; CDR3 DNA: TGCAGTGCTAGTCCAGGGAGTGACGGTGAAAAACTGTTTTTT
J gene: TRBJ1-1; clone size: -; D gene: -; V gene: TRBV14; CDR3 protein: CASSQWMNTEAFF; CDR3 DNA: TGTGCCAGCAGCCAATGGATGAACACTGAAGCTTTCTTT
J gene: TRBJ1-1; clone size: -; D gene: -; V gene: TRBV9; CDR3 protein: CASSGGDLNTEAFF; CDR3 DNA: TGTGCCAGCAGCGGAGGGGACCTGAACACTGAAGCTTTCTTT
J gene: TRBJ1-2; clone size: -; D gene: -; V gene: TRBV12-3/TRBV12-4; CDR3 protein: CASSLSGNGYTF; CDR3 DNA: TGTGCCAGCAGTTTATCGGGGAATGGCTACACCTTC
J gene: TRBJ2-2; clone size: -; D gene: -; V gene: TRBV28; CDR3 protein: CASTTRRGYTGELFF; CDR3 DNA: TGTGCCAGCACCACCAGGCGGGGATACACCGGGGAGCTGTTTTTT
J gene: TRBJ1-1; clone size: -; D gene: -; V gene: TRBV6-6; CDR3 protein: CASSYSEGMGNTEAFF; CDR3 DNA: TGTGCCAGCAGTTATAGCGAGGGTATGGGGAACACTGAAGCTTTCTTT
J gene: TRBJ1-1; clone size: -; D gene: -; V gene: TRBV9; CDR3 protein: CASSPRGGGGTEAFF; CDR3 DNA: TGTGCCAGCAGCCCTAGGGGGGGTGGGGGCACTGAAGCTTTCTTT
J gene: TRBJ2-3; clone size: -; D gene: -; V gene: TRBV15; CDR3 protein: CATSRTGRADTQYF; CDR3 DNA: TGTGCCACCAGCCGAACAGGGAGGGCAGATACGCAGTATTTT
J gene: TRBJ1-2; clone size: few; D gene: -; V gene: TRBV12-5; CDR3 protein: CASGTQGGNGYTF; CDR3 DNA: TGTGCTAGTGGTACTCAGGGCGGGAATGGCTACACCTTC